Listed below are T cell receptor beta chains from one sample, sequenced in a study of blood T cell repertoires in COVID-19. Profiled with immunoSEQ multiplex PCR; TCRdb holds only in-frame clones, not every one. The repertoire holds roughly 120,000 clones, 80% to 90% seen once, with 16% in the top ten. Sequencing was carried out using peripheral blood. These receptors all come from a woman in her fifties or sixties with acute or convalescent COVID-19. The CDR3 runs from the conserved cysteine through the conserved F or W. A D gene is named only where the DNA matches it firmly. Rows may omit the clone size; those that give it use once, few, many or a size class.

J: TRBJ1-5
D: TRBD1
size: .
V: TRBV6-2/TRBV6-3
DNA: TGTGCCAGCAGTTCTACCGCGACAGGGTACAATCAGCCCCAGCATTTT
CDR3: CASSSTATGYNQPQHF

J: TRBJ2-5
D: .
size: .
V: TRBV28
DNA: TGTGCCAGCAGTCCTACGCAGGGGTGGGAGACCCAGTACTTC
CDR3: CASSPTQGWETQYF

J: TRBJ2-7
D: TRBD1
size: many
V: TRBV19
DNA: TGTGCCAGTAGTACAGCAGGGGGCCCCTACGAGCAGTACTTC
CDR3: CASSTAGGPYEQYF

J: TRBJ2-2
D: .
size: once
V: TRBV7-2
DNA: TGTGCCAGCACCTTCGGAAGGGGCACCGGGGAGCTGTTTTTT
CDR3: CASTFGRGTGELFF

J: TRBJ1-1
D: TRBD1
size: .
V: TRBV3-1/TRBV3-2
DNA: TGTGCCAGCAGCCCGCACAGGGGCGGCACTGAAGCTTTCTTT
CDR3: CASSPHRGGTEAFF

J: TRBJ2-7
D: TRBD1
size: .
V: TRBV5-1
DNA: TGCGCCAGCAGCTGGCCCGGACAGGGGGCCTACGAGCAGTACTTC
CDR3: CASSWPGQGAYEQYF

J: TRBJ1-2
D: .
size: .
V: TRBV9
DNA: TGTGCCAGCAGCGGACAGGATCGTGGCTACACCTTC
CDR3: CASSGQDRGYTF

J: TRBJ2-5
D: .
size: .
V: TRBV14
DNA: TGTGCCAGCAGTCCCGGACTAGGGGGAACCCAGTACTTC
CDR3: CASSPGLGGTQYF

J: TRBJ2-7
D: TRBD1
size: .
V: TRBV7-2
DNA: TGTGCCAGCAGCTTAGTCGGTCAGGGGGCCTACGAGCAGTACTTC
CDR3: CASSLVGQGAYEQYF

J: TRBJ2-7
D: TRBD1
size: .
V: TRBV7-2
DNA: TGTGCCAGCAGCTTGGGACAGGGGACCTACGAGCAGTACTTC
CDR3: CASSLGQGTYEQYF

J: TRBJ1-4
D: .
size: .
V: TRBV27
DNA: TGTGCCAGCAGTTTGGGGGGATCTAATGAAAAACTGTTTTTT
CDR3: CASSLGGSNEKLFF

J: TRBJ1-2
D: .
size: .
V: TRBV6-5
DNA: TGTGCCAGCGAGAGGGCTAACTATGGCTACACCTTC
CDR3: CASERANYGYTF

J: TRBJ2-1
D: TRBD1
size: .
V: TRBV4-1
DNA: TGCGCCACCGGGACAGGGGGCTATGATGAGCAGTTCTTC
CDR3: CATGTGGYDEQFF

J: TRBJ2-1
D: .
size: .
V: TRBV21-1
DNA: TGTGCCAGCAGCAAGGCTAGCGGGGGGCCCTACAATGAGCAGTTCTTC
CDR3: CASSKASGGPYNEQFF

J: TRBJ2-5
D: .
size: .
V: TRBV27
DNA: TGTGCCAGCAATTCCAGGGCAGAGGAGACCCAGTACTTC
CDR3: CASNSRAEETQYF

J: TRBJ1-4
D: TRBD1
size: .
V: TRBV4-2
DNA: TGTGCCAGCAGCCAAGACGATTACCGGGACAGCATTTTT
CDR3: CASSQDDYRDSIF

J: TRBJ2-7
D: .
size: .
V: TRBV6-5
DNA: TGTGCCACAGGACACCGGGAGCAGTACTTC
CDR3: CATGHREQYF

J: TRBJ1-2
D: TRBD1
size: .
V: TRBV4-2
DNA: TGTGCCAGCAGCCAACCAGCAGGGGGCCGGCGTGGCTACACCTTC
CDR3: CASSQPAGGRRGYTF

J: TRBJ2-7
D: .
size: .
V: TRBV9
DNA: TGTGCCAGCAGCGTACTGGACGGGGGTTACGAGCAGTACTTC
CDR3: CASSVLDGGYEQYF

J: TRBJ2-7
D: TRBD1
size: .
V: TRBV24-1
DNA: TGTGCCACCAGTGCACCAGGGGGCTACGAGCAGTACTTC
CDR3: CATSAPGGYEQYF

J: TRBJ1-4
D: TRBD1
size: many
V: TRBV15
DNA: TGTGCCACCAGCTCTCCCGGGACAGGGCCTACGTTTTTT
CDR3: CATSSPGTGPTFF

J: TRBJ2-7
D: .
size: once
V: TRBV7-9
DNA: TGTGCCAGCAGCTTCTCACTAGTTGACGAGCAGTACTTC
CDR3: CASSFSLVDEQYF

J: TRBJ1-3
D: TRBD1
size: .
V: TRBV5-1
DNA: TGCGCCAGCAGCCCCCTTACCGGGACAGGCGGAAACACCATATATTTT
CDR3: CASSPLTGTGGNTIYF